One and the same sample provided the 6 T cell receptor beta chains below, sequenced in a study of blood T cell repertoires in COVID-19. Assay: immunoSEQ multiplex PCR; the TCRdb copy retains only in-frame clones and omits some. The sample has around 170,000 clones, more than 75% seen once. What was sequenced was peripheral blood. All receptors derive from a man between 60 and 70 years old with COVID-19, enrolled during active disease.

This rearrangement joins TRBV9 to TRBJ2-1, with TRBD2 matching over 8 bases. In germline, CDR1 is SGDLS, CDR2 YYNGEE. Losses at the gene ends were 3 bases for V and 3 bases for J; bases not matched to a gene: 5. The CDR3 totals 15 residues. The DNA of the CDR3 is TGTGCCAGCAGCGATCTTAGCGGGGACTACAATGAGCAGTTCTTC. It yields the protein CASSDLSGDYNEQFF.

The chain uses TRBV21-1 and TRBJ1-5; TRBD1, as called in the table, went unchecked against the DNA. TRBV21-1 corresponds to a pseudogene. This CDR3 has 18 residues. Here the CDR3 DNA reads TGTGCCAGCAACGAAAGTGGCAGGGGGCACTATAGCAATCAGCCCCAGCATTTT. This gives the protein CASNESGRGHYSNQPQHF.

The chain employs TRBV6-4 and TRBJ1-2; possibly TRBD1 for D (6 bases). CDR1 is MRHNA, CDR2 SNTAGT, per germline. The V gene lost 3 bases and the J gene lost 6 bases, with 11 bases spanning the gap. This CDR3 region has 13 residues. DNA of the CDR3: TGTGCCAGCAGTGAACTAGGGGGTAATGGCTACACCTTC. Translating it yields CASSELGGNGYTF.

The V call is TRBV5-1, the J call TRBJ1-1; no clear D. The length of the CDR3 is 12 residues. CDR1 and CDR2 (germline): SGHRS, YFSETQ. Trimming shortened V by 5 bases and J by 5 bases, and 10 bases separated the two germline ends. CDR3 DNA sequence: TGCGCCAGCAGAGAGACAAGAACTGAAGCTTTCTTT. It yields the protein CASRETRTEAFF.

The chain uses TRBV5-4 and TRBJ2-2; D is possibly TRBD1 (6 bases). Trimming cost V 3 bases and J 6 bases, with 9 bases left between them. This CDR3 has 13 amino acids. The germline CDR1 and CDR2 sequences are SGHNT and YYREEE (reference sequence). Written as DNA, the CDR3 is TGTGCCAGCAGCTCACAGGGCTCCGGGGAGCTGTTTTTT. This sequence encodes CASSSQGSGELFF.

This clone turned up a few times. The genes are TRBV12-3 or TRBV12-4 and TRBJ1-3; D gene unclear. V dropped 3 bases and J dropped 2 bases, with 5 bases sitting between them. The CDR3 is made up of 13 amino acids. The CDR3 region is CASSFGPGNTIYF. The CDR3, as DNA: TGTGCCAGCAGTTTTGGCCCTGGAAACACCATATATTTT.